In this sample, the clone carrying this T cell receptor (beta chain) turned up many times. The antigen is unknown. This sample is part of a study of read filtering for tumor transcriptome and immune sequencing. Study-wide background: IR-seq gave about 3.5 to 10.27 million TCR reads per sample; RNA-seq gave about 80 to 1,300.

Between the trimmed V and J ends, which lost 3 bases and 2 bases, there was a span of 2 bases. Germline CDR1 is MDHEN and CDR2 is SYDVKM. This CDR3 contains 11 residues. Notes on the study in general: The CD138-negative fraction was mixed bone marrow immune cells, not pure T cells.

This library used roughly 400 ng RNA and molecular barcoded adaptors spanning alpha/delta and beta/gamma chains. In TCRdb, the reads were re-called with MiXCR into one record per CDR3 protein. Of 30,000 to 50,000 distinct CDR3 sequences in the sample, about an eighth were seen once. This rearrangement joins TRBV28 to TRBJ2-7; D is undetermined. The source material was a population of CD138-negative cells sorted from bone marrow. The TCR comes from a donor aged 40 or older with multiple myeloma. CDR3 protein: CASSFAYEQYF. Here the CDR3 DNA reads TGTGCCAGCAGTTTCGCCTACGAGCAGTACTTC.